These 25 T cell receptor beta chains originate from one sample sequenced in a study of OX40 agonist ivuxolimab in advanced cancers. The protocol was immunoSEQ multiplex PCR, while the TCRdb copy is restricted to in-frame clones and leaves out a portion. Among some 77,000 clones listed, around 83% were seen once. The sequences come from CD4+ or CD8+ T cells sorted from blood, collected in a trial of the OX40 agonist ivuxolimab. Receptor source: an adult with an advanced solid tumor such as melanoma, head and neck, liver or kidney cancer.

This clone was recorded a few times. The rearrangement uses TRBV11-2 and TRBJ2-1, with 9 bases lining up with TRBD1. The V segment lost 5 bases and the J segment 10 bases; nucleotides outside the gene matches: 12. The CDR3 length is 15 residues. Germline V lookup: CDR1 SGHAT, CDR2 FQNNGV. This CDR3 is CASSIYGTGKGEQFF. The DNA of the CDR3 is TGTGCCAGCAGCATATACGGGACAGGGAAAGGAGAGCAGTTCTTC.

This clone has a handful of counts. The V and J genes are TRBV6-6 and TRBJ1-5; possible D gene TRBD1, 5 bases. The CDR3 totals 11 residues. The germline V gene has CDR1 MNHNY and CDR2 SVGAGI (reference sequence). V gave up 3 bases and J gave up 11 bases, with 8 bases separating them. The chain's CDR3 is CASSYRGSQHF. The CDR3, as DNA: TGTGCCAGCAGTTATCGGGGGTCCCAGCATTTT.

V and J are TRBV19 and TRBJ1-5; 7 nucleotides align to TRBD1. This CDR3 comprises 16 residues. Germline V gives CDR1 LNHDA, CDR2 SQIVND (reference sequence). V was pared by 4 bases and J by 1 base, with 7 bases of the junction left unmatched. This CDR3 reads CASSTEDRRSNQPQHF. Written as DNA, the CDR3 is TGTGCCAGTAGTACCGAGGACAGGAGAAGCAATCAGCCCCAGCATTTT.

V usage is TRBV5-1 and J usage is TRBJ1-3; 10 bases are shared with TRBD1. Germline lookup yields CDR1 SGHRS and CDR2 YFSETQ. The CDR3 extends over 17 amino acids. Trimming took 4 bases from V and 0 from J; bases not matched to a gene: 7. Here the CDR3 reads CASSTGQGTFSGNTIYF. DNA of the CDR3: TGCGCCAGCAGCACGGGACAGGGGACGTTCTCTGGAAACACCATATATTTT.

V gene TRBV6-6 combines with J gene TRBJ1-1, with a weak D call TRBD1 (6 bases). V was cut by 5 bases and J by 4 bases, with 11 bases left in between. The CDR3 spans 13 residues. Germline CDR1 and CDR2: MNHNY and SVGAGI (reference sequence). The CDR3 spells CASSTGAPTEAFF. The DNA for the CDR3 is TGTGCCAGCAGTACGGGGGCTCCCACTGAAGCTTTCTTT.

This chain uses TRBV28 with TRBJ1-2, with 7 bases aligning to TRBD1. CDR3 length equals 12 residues. Per the germline V gene, CDR1 is MDHEN and CDR2 is SYDVKM. The V and J ends lost 10 bases and 7 bases, in that order; junction bases with no gene match: 9. Written as DNA, the CDR3 is TGTGCCATTCGGCAGGGGGACGCTGGCTACACCTTC. This gives the protein CAIRQGDAGYTF.

The chain employs TRBV29-1 and TRBJ1-1; TRBD1 aligns across 9 bases. Losses at the gene ends were 4 bases for V and 0 bases for J; bases not matched to a gene: 3. Germline CDR1 is SQVTM and CDR2 is ANQGSEA. This CDR3 has 14 amino acids. The CDR3 loop reads CSVGGQGLNTEAFF. The CDR3 coding sequence is TGCAGCGTTGGGGGACAGGGCCTGAACACTGAAGCTTTCTTT.

The chain links TRBV15 to TRBJ2-7; D may be TRBD1 or TRBD2 (6 bases each). The CDR3 sequence is 12 residues long. V shed 2 bases and J shed 8 bases, with 10 bases lying between them. Germline assignment: CDR1 LNHNV and CDR2 YYDKDF (reference sequence). The CDR3 spells CATSRLGGQQYF. The CDR3 DNA sequence: TGTGCCACCAGCAGATTAGGGGGGCAGCAGTACTTC.

The genes are TRBV9 and TRBJ2-7, with D maybe TRBD2 (6 bases). From germline, CDR1 is SGDLS and CDR2 YYNGEE. V was cut by 4 bases and J by 3 bases, with 14 bases left in between. The CDR3 runs to 14 residues. As DNA, the CDR3 is TGTGCCAGCAGCCCCCTTGGGGGAGGCTACGAGCAGTACTTC. It specifies CASSPLGGGYEQYF.

The V and J genes are TRBV28 and TRBJ1-5; TRBD1 matches 8 bases. This CDR3 region has 14 residues. The germline gives CDR1 MDHEN, CDR2 SYDVKM. The ends lost 6 bases at V and 4 bases at J; junction bases unmatched: 5. The CDR3 DNA sequence: TGTGCCAGCAGGGCACAGGGGGAGAATCAGCCCCAGCATTTT. It specifies CASRAQGENQPQHF.

Comments on this clone: One end of the junction is discordant with germline, which a read error may explain. The chain carries TRBV29-1 and TRBJ2-5; D is uncertain. The germline V gene has CDR1 SQVTM and CDR2 ANQGSEA. There are 12 residues in the CDR3. The CDR3 protein is CSVEQLQVTQYF. The CDR3 nucleotides read TGCAGCGTAGAACAACTCCAAGTGACCCAGTACTTC.

This chain uses TRBV7-2 with TRBJ1-3; D ambiguous. The V gene's germline CDR1 is SGHTA and CDR2 FQGNSA. The CDR3 consists of 14 residues. Trimming shortened V by 4 bases and J by 2 bases, and 9 bases separated the two germline ends. DNA for the CDR3: TGTGCCAGCAGCTCGACTTGGGCTGGAAACACCATATATTTT. Translating gives CASSSTWAGNTIYF.

CDR3 amino acids: CASSLADGATDTQYF. In DNA, the CDR3 is TGTGCCAGCAGCTTAGCGGATGGGGCTACAGATACGCAGTATTTT. The chain employs TRBV7-6 and TRBJ2-3, with D maybe TRBD1 (5 bases). Looked up from germline, CDR1 is SGHVS and CDR2 is FNYEAQ. There are 15 residues in the CDR3. Trimming took off 0 bases at V and 3 bases at J, with 10 bases between the two ends.

This chain connects TRBV28 to TRBJ2-7, with 9 nucleotides matching TRBD1. The germline V gene encodes CDR1 MDHEN and CDR2 SYDVKM. The ends lost 6 bases at V and 2 bases at J; junction bases unmatched: 5. The CDR3 is made up of 14 amino acids. In nucleotides, the CDR3 is TGTGCCAGCAGGGGGACAGGGAGGGCCTACGAGCAGTACTTC. Protein: CASRGTGRAYEQYF.

The rearrangement uses TRBV30 and TRBJ1-5; the D is unclear. This CDR3 contains 13 residues. The V gene's germline CDR1 is GTSNPN and CDR2 SVGIG (reference sequence). The germline V and J ends were trimmed by 1 base and 8 bases, with 12 bases remaining between them. CDR3: CAWSDTGREPQHF. The CDR3 bases are TGTGCCTGGAGTGACACGGGCCGGGAGCCCCAGCATTTT.

V gene TRBV6-5 combines with J gene TRBJ2-1; no clear D gene. The CDR3 length is 12 residues. V was clipped by 6 bases and J by 5 bases, with 8 bases between them. Germline CDR1 is MNHEY and CDR2 is SVGAGI. CDR3 DNA sequence: TGTGCCAGCAGCCGGGTGGACAATGAGCAGTTCTTC. This gives the protein CASSRVDNEQFF.

Only one count was recorded for this clone. This chain links TRBV5-1 with TRBJ2-2; D is undetermined. In germline, CDR1 is SGHRS, CDR2 YFSETQ. CDR3 length equals 15 residues. Trimming removed 2 bases from V and 4 bases from J, with 12 bases in between. In DNA form, the CDR3 reads TGCGCCAGCAGCTTCTCGGCAGATCCCACCGGGGAGCTGTTTTTT. This translates into CASSFSADPTGELFF.

This chain links TRBV10-2 with TRBJ1-6; maybe TRBD1 (5 bases). Germline CDR1 is WSHSY and CDR2 is SAAADI. The CDR3 length is 13 residues. V was trimmed by 8 bases and J by 7 bases, leaving 12 bases between them. The CDR3 region has the DNA TGCGCCAGCGGAGGGACGGTAAATTCACCCCTCCACTTT. Its protein is CASGGTVNSPLHF.

This clone came up a few times. This sequence joins TRBV6-1 and TRBJ1-2; no clear D. The CDR3 covers 15 residues. V was cut by 2 bases and J by 3 bases, with 13 bases left in between. Germline CDR1 and CDR2: MNHNS and SASEGT. The CDR3: CASSESLQVDYGYTF. Here the CDR3 DNA reads TGTGCCAGCAGTGAAAGTCTCCAGGTCGACTATGGCTACACCTTC.

This chain connects TRBV10-3 to TRBJ2-1; no firm D call. Germline V gives CDR1 ENHRY, CDR2 SYGVKD. The CDR3 loop spans 14 amino acids. V was shortened by 5 bases and J by 4 bases, with 12 bases between the two germline ends. The CDR3 spells CAISNNVGYNEQFF. The CDR3 coding sequence is TGTGCCATCAGTAACAATGTCGGATACAATGAGCAGTTCTTC.

In DNA, the CDR3 is TGCGCCAGCAGCCCGGAAGGGTGGGAGCAGTACTTC. Its protein is CASSPEGWEQYF. The chain recombines TRBV5-1 with TRBJ2-7, with unresolved D. The germline V and J ends were trimmed by 4 bases and 7 bases, with 12 bases remaining between them. CDR1 and CDR2 (germline): SGHRS, YFSETQ. CDR3 length: 12 residues.

V is TRBV18 and J is TRBJ2-4; D is undetermined. Germline V gene sequence: CDR1 KGHSH, CDR2 LQKENI. CDR3 length equals 14 residues. V dropped 6 bases and J dropped 0 bases, with 9 bases sitting between them. The chain's CDR3 is CASSPDLAKNIQYF. DNA of the CDR3: TGTGCCAGCTCTCCGGACCTAGCCAAAAACATTCAGTACTTC.

The CDR3 DNA reads TGCGCCAGCAGCTTGGGACTAGCGGGGTCCGGGGAGCTGTTTTTT. This codes for CASSLGLAGSGELFF. The V call is TRBV5-1, the J call TRBJ2-2, with 11 nucleotides matching TRBD2. The CDR3 is made up of 15 amino acids. Germline V gives CDR1 SGHRS, CDR2 YFSETQ. The ends lost 0 bases at V and 6 bases at J; junction bases unmatched: 1.

The chain carries TRBV11-2 and TRBJ1-2, with unresolved D. V lost 6 bases and J lost 3, with 17 bases in between. Germline V gives CDR1 SGHAT, CDR2 FQNNGV. This CDR3 comprises 15 residues. The DNA for the CDR3 is TGTGCCAGCAGGGGGTCCCGGACGGCAGACTATGGCTACACCTTC. Translation gives CASRGSRTADYGYTF.

Only a few counts were recorded for this clone. This rearrangement joins TRBV28 to TRBJ1-5; no definite D call. The germline gives CDR1 MDHEN, CDR2 SYDVKM. This CDR3 has 13 amino acids. Trimming shortened V by 3 bases and J by 5 bases, and 8 bases separated the two germline ends. CDR3 protein: CASSFVGHQPQHF. DNA of the CDR3: TGTGCCAGCAGTTTCGTAGGTCATCAGCCCCAGCATTTT.